These 2 T cell receptor beta chains were sequenced from one sample in a study of T cell responses to AZD1222 COVID-19 vaccine. Sequenced by immunoSEQ multiplex PCR; TCRdb stores in-frame clones only, minus some. The sample includes around 130,000 clones, roughly 84% of them seen just once. The sequencing here drew on peripheral blood, taken on day 0 of AZD1222 vaccination. The receptors shown here come from an adult in good health.

This rearrangement joins TRBV4-1 to TRBJ2-5; 9 nucleotides agree with TRBD1. V dropped 1 base and J dropped 2; count of bases not matched to a gene: 14. The CDR3 length is 19 residues. In germline, CDR1 is MGHRA, CDR2 YSYEKL. The CDR3 DNA is TGCGCCAGCAGCCAAGGAGGGGGCGGGACAGGGCGCAGTCAAGAGACCCAGTACTTC. It specifies CASSQGGGGTGRSQETQYF.

This chain joins TRBV7-3 and TRBJ1-1; D is uncertain. Trimming took off 5 bases at V and 1 base at J, with 11 bases between the two ends. Germline V lookup: CDR1 SGHTA, CDR2 FQGTGA. The CDR3 has 14 residues. CDR3 sequence (DNA): TGTGCCAGCAGCCCTACCGTCGGGAACACTGAAGCTTTCTTT. It translates to CASSPTVGNTEAFF.